This TCR beta chain appears in the sequencing data of a study of regulatory T cells in long-lasting Graves disease. Study observations and caveats: Exclusively peripheral blood, rather than thyroid tissue, was studied.

Time point in this sample: persistent/refractory GD, antithyroid drugs over 5 years with positive TRAb. Making the TCR library involved RNA that had been extracted from PBMCs. Graves' disease diagnosis relied on American Thyroid Association guidelines. Arm-PCR of CDR3 regions with iRepertoire HTBI primers generated TCR beta libraries. TCRdb re-analysed the multiplex PCR reads in MiXCR, keeping a single row per CDR3 protein. The profile shows roughly 430,000 distinct CDR3 sequences, approximately 22% of them singletons. This clonotype was counted many times. As yet, its antigen is unknown. The clonotype comes from a female donor with Graves disease. Source: peripheral blood mononuclear cells (PBMCs), taken when the disease was refractory, from a patient treated with antithyroid drugs.

CDR3 sequence (DNA): TGTGCCAGCACCAAAGGTGTCAGTAAGGCCGGGGAGCTGTTTTTT. Its protein is CASTKGVSKAGELFF. The V call is TRBV28, the J call TRBJ2-2; D uncertain. This CDR3 is 15 amino acids long. Germline V lookup: CDR1 MDHEN, CDR2 SYDVKM. Trimming took 7 bases from V and 6 from J, leaving 18 bases between them.